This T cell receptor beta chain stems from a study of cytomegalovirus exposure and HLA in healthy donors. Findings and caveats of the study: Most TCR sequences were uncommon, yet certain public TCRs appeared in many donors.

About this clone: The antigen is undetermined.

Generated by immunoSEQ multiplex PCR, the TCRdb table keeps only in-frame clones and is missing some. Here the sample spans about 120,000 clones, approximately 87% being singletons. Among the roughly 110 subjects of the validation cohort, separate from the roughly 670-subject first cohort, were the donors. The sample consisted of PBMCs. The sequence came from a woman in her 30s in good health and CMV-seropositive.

The CDR3 bases are TGTGCCAGTAGTATGACTAGCGGGAACTATGAGCAGTTCTTC. Translated: CASSMTSGNYEQFF. The chain links TRBV19 to TRBJ2-1; TRBD2 aligns across 11 bases. The CDR3 spans 14 residues. J gave up 8 bases and V 3 bases, and 3 bases lay outside the gene matches. Looked up from germline, CDR1 is LNHDA and CDR2 is SQIVND (reference sequence).